The next 6 T cell receptor beta chains were all read from a single sample in a study of blood T cell repertoires in COVID-19. Only in-frame clones appear in the TCRdb table, and some are missing; sequencing was by immunoSEQ multiplex PCR. This sample carries 150,000 to 200,000 clones, over 75% of them seen once, and the ten largest clones take 26%. Sequencing was performed on peripheral blood. These receptors all stem from a woman in her 70s with acute or convalescent COVID-19.

The gene calls are TRBV18 and TRBJ1-3; D not certain. V lost 4 bases and J lost 0, with 10 bases in between. Germline V gene data show CDR1 as KGHSH and CDR2 as LQKENI. The CDR3 loop spans 15 amino acids. CDR3 protein: CASSRAKHSGNTIYF. CDR3 coding DNA: TGTGCCAGCTCACGGGCCAAGCACTCTGGAAACACCATATATTTT.

V is TRBV14 and J is TRBJ2-1, with D possibly being TRBD1 (6 bases). The CDR3 length is 13 residues. The germline CDR1 and CDR2 sequences are SGHDN and FVKESK. V was cut by 6 bases and J by 8 bases, with 14 bases left in between. CDR3 in amino acids: CASSPGARYEQFF. The CDR3 region has the DNA TGTGCCAGCAGTCCAGGGGCTCGCTATGAGCAGTTCTTC.

The genes are TRBV5-1 and TRBJ1-1; 7 nucleotides agree with TRBD1. The germline gives CDR1 SGHRS, CDR2 YFSETQ. This CDR3 is built from 16 residues. Trimming removed 3 bases from V and 1 base from J; junction bases left unmatched: 9. The CDR3 reads CASSSRPTGRNTEAFF. The CDR3 nucleotides are TGCGCCAGCAGCTCTCGACCGACAGGGCGGAACACTGAAGCTTTCTTT.

The rearrangement uses TRBV20-1 and TRBJ1-2, with 9 positions matching TRBD1. The CDR3 runs 13 residues. Germline V gene sequence: CDR1 DFQATT, CDR2 SNEGSKA (reference sequence). With 3 bases clipped from V and 2 bases from J, the junction kept 1 base outside the gene matches. The DNA for the CDR3 is TGCAGTGCTAGTACAGGGGGCAACTATGGCTACACCTTC. Translation: CSASTGGNYGYTF.

This clone was detected once. This chain links TRBV20-1 with TRBJ2-7; 8 nucleotides agree with TRBD2. Germline CDR1 DFQATT, CDR2 SNEGSKA (reference sequence). Trimming removed 3 bases from V and 5 bases from J; junction bases left unmatched: 6. The CDR3 runs to 13 residues. This CDR3 reads CSASPGGRNEQYF. The CDR3 nucleotides are TGCAGTGCTAGTCCGGGCGGGAGGAACGAGCAGTACTTC.

This clone has a single count. This chain links TRBV7-9 with TRBJ2-4, with TRBD2 identical over 12 bases. Trimming took 4 bases from V and 8 from J; bases not matched to a gene: 12. CDR1 is SEHNR, CDR2 FQNEAQ, per germline (reference sequence). CDR3 length equals 17 residues. This CDR3 is CASSSPGVLAGGDIQYF. For the CDR3, the DNA is TGTGCCAGCAGCTCTCCGGGCGTACTAGCGGGAGGAGACATTCAGTACTTC.